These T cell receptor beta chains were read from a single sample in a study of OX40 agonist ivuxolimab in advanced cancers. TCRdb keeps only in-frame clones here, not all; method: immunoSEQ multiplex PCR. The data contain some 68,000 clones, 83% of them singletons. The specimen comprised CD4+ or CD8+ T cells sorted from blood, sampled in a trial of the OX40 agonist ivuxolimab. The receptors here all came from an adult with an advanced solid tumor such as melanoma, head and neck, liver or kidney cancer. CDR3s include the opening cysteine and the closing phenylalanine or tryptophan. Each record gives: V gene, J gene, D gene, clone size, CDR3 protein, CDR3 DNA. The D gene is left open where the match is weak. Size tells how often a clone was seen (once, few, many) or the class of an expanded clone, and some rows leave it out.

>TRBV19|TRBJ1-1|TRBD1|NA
CASRDSFMNTEAFF
TGTGCCAGCCGGGACAGCTTCATGAACACTGAAGCTTTCTTT
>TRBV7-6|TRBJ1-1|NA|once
CASSSSGPINTEAFF
TGTGCCAGCAGCTCTTCCGGGCCTATTAACACTGAAGCTTTCTTT
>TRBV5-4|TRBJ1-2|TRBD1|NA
CASRLERGPTYGYTF
TGTGCCAGCAGGTTGGAAAGGGGGCCCACCTATGGCTACACCTTC
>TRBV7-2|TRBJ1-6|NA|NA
CASRSTASSYNSPLHF
TGTGCCAGCAGGTCGACAGCGAGCTCCTATAATTCACCCCTCCACTTT
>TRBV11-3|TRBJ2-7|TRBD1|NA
CASSLGGQTEQYF
TGTGCCAGCAGCTTAGGGGGACAGACCGAGCAGTACTTC
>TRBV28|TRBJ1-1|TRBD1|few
CASSLTGAEAFF
TGTGCCAGCAGTTTGACAGGGGCTGAAGCTTTCTTT
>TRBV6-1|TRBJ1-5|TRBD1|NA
CASSGDRHNQPQHF
TGTGCCAGCAGTGGGGACAGGCACAATCAGCCCCAGCATTTT
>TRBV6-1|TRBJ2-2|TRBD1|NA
CASSERGGQGTGELFF
TGTGCCAGCAGTGAAAGGGGGGGACAGGGAACCGGGGAGCTGTTTTTT
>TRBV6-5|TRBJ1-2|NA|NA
CASSTSDSQNYGYTF
TGTGCCAGCAGTACCTCGGACAGTCAGAACTATGGCTACACCTTC
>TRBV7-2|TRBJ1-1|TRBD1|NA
CASSLGQGNTEAFF
TGTGCCAGCAGCTTAGGACAGGGGAACACTGAAGCTTTCTTT
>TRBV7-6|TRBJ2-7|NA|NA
CASSPQENYEQYF
TGTGCCAGCAGCCCCCAGGAGAACTACGAGCAGTACTTC
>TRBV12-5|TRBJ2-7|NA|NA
CASGLVFEQYF
TGTGCTAGTGGTTTGGTATTCGAGCAGTACTTC
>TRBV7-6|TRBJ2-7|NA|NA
CASSLPPAGGGYEQYF
TGTGCCAGCAGCTTGCCCCCTGCCGGGGGCGGGTACGAGCAGTACTTC
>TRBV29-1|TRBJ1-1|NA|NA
CSVVGAERNTEAFF
TGCAGCGTTGTAGGGGCAGAAAGGAACACTGAAGCTTTCTTT
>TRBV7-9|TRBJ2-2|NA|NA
CASRQIRGELNTGELFF
TGTGCCAGCAGGCAAATTCGCGGGGAGTTAAACACCGGGGAGCTGTTTTTT
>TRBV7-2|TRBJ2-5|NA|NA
CASSLRTGSAYF
TGTGCCAGCAGCTTAAGGACCGGTAGCGCGTACTTC
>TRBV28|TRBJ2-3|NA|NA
CASSRPLGRETDTQYF
TGTGCCAGCAGTCGCCCACTGGGGAGAGAGACAGATACGCAGTATTTT
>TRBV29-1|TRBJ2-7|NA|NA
CSVIKLRGSSYEQYF
TGCAGCGTGATTAAATTGAGAGGAAGCTCCTACGAGCAGTACTTC
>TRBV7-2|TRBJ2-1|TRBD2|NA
CASSYSGGLSYNEQFF
TGTGCCAGCAGCTATAGCGGGGGTCTCTCCTACAATGAGCAGTTCTTC
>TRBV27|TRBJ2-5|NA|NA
CASSPGLTETQYF
TGTGCCAGCAGCCCCGGGCTAACCGAGACCCAGTACTTC
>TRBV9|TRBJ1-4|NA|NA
CASSPDGNEKLFF
TGTGCCAGCAGCCCCGATGGCAATGAAAAACTGTTTTTT
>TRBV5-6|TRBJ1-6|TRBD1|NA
CASSIGQGPGSLRSPLHF
TGTGCCAGCAGCATAGGACAGGGGCCAGGCTCCCTGCGTTCACCCCTCCACTTT